The 17 T cell receptor beta chains presented below share a single source sample, sequenced in a study of cytomegalovirus exposure and HLA in healthy donors. The PCR was carried out with 60 Vbeta primers and 13 Jbeta primers. The method was immunoSEQ multiplex PCR; TCRdb's version includes in-frame clones alone and lacks a portion of them. The top ten clones hold approximately 2.4% of a sample with approximately 190,000 clones, 84% of them seen once. The sequenced material came from PBMCs. All receptors come from a woman aged 45-60 years in good health and CMV-seropositive.

The chain couples TRBV18 to TRBJ2-1; the D is unclear. The CDR3 runs to 15 residues. Trimming left V 2 bases short and J 0 bases short, with 8 bases between. The germline CDR1 and CDR2 sequences are KGHSH and LQKENI. The CDR3 is CASSPGLVSYNEQFF. As DNA, the CDR3 is TGTGCCAGCTCACCAGGGCTGGTCTCCTACAATGAGCAGTTCTTC.

The chain combines TRBV7-2 with TRBJ2-3, with 9 bases identical to TRBD2. The V segment lost 4 bases and the J segment 4 bases; nucleotides outside the gene matches: 3. Germline assignment: CDR1 SGHTA and CDR2 FQGNSA. The length of the CDR3 is 14 residues. The chain's CDR3 is CASSYSGGSDTQYF. CDR3 DNA: TGTGCCAGCAGCTATAGCGGGGGATCAGATACGCAGTATTTT.

The V gene is TRBV5-1, the J gene TRBJ2-2, with 9 positions matching TRBD2. The CDR3 extends over 15 amino acids. Germline loops: CDR1 SGHRS, CDR2 YFSETQ. The V gene end was trimmed by 2 bases and the J gene end by 4 bases; junction bases not matched to a gene: 3. The CDR3 region is CASSLAGGGTGELFF. Written as DNA, the CDR3 is TGCGCCAGCAGCTTAGCGGGGGGCGGCACCGGGGAGCTGTTTTTT.

This sequence joins TRBV4-1 and TRBJ1-1, with 7 bases lining up with TRBD1. V lost 1 base and J lost 7; bases outside the gene matches: 6. Germline V gives CDR1 MGHRA, CDR2 YSYEKL. The CDR3 totals 14 residues. The CDR3 nucleotides read TGCGCCAGCAGCCAAGTCGGGACAGCGTATGAAGCTTTCTTT. Its translation is CASSQVGTAYEAFF.

The chain combines TRBV7-2 with TRBJ2-3; D remains unclear. V shed 1 base and J shed 0 bases, with 8 bases lying between them. Per germline, CDR1 SGHTA and CDR2 FQGNSA. CDR3 length: 15 amino acids. The CDR3 DNA reads TGTGCCAGCAGCTTAGACGCGAGGAGCACAGATACGCAGTATTTT. This sequence encodes CASSLDARSTDTQYF. Together with reference TRBV7-2 and TRBJ2-3, the CDR3 gives the full variable domain: GAGVSQSPSNKVTEKGKDVELRCDPISGHTALYWYRQSLGQGLEFLIYFQGNSAPDKSGLPSDRFSAERTGGSVSTLTIQRTQQEDSAVYLCASSLDARSTDTQYFGPGTRLTVL.

The CDR3: CASSYSYRGRGYTF. DNA of the CDR3: TGTGCCAGCAGTTACTCATACAGGGGCAGAGGCTACACCTTC. This chain joins TRBV6-5 and TRBJ1-2, with 7 bases matching TRBD1. This CDR3 has 14 residues. Germline V gene sequence: CDR1 MNHEY, CDR2 SVGAGI. The trim removed 0 bases at V and 8 bases at J, leaving 6 bases unmatched.

V usage is TRBV9 and J usage is TRBJ2-7; 7 bases are shared with TRBD2. The CDR3 consists of 15 residues. V lost 5 bases, J lost 3 bases, and 11 bases stayed unmatched. The germline V gene encodes CDR1 SGDLS and CDR2 YYNGEE. The CDR3 DNA is TGTGCCAGCAGTGAAAATGGACTAGAAGGCTACGAGCAGTACTTC. Translated, it gives CASSENGLEGYEQYF.

V usage is TRBV6-6 and J usage is TRBJ2-3; 11 positions agree with TRBD1. CDR3 length equals 16 residues. Germline assignment: CDR1 MNHNY and CDR2 SVGAGI (reference sequence). J gave up 4 bases and V 0 bases, and 3 bases lay outside the gene matches. This CDR3 is CASSYSGQGASDTQYF. The CDR3 DNA reads TGTGCCAGCAGTTACTCCGGACAGGGGGCGTCAGATACGCAGTATTTT.

J is TRBJ1-4 and V is TRBV27; 7 bases fit TRBD1. In germline, CDR1 is MNHEY, CDR2 SMNVEV (reference sequence). V shed 4 bases and J 0 bases; nucleotides not matched to a gene: 2. CDR3 length equals 15 residues. In DNA form, the CDR3 reads TGTGCCAGCAGTTGGGGGACAGCAACTAATGAAAAACTGTTTTTT. Amino acids: CASSWGTATNEKLFF.

This clone was counted only a few times. V usage is TRBV11-3 and J usage is TRBJ2-1; D gene unclear. This CDR3 has 16 amino acids. Trimming left V 5 bases short and J 2 bases short, with 16 bases between. Germline CDR1 is SGHNT and CDR2 is YENEEA. For the CDR3, the DNA is TGTGCCAGCAGCCAAATTTCTCTACCTACCTACAATGAGCAGTTCTTC. It yields the protein CASSQISLPTYNEQFF.

This chain's CDR3 is CASSLEGQVKTQYF. CDR3 nucleotide sequence: TGTGCCAGCAGCTTAGAGGGACAGGTGAAGACCCAGTACTTC. This chain connects TRBV7-2 to TRBJ2-5, with 8 bases fitting TRBD1. Germline V lookup: CDR1 SGHTA, CDR2 FQGNSA. Germline trimming cut 1 base from V and 6 bases from J; bases unmatched to any gene: 4. There are 14 residues in the CDR3.

The genes are TRBV5-4 and TRBJ2-3, with TRBD2 matching 7 bases. CDR3 size: 16 residues. The germline CDR1 and CDR2 sequences are SGHNT and YYREEE (reference sequence). J was trimmed by 0 bases and V by 0 bases; bases with no gene match: 4. This CDR3 is CASSLELAASTDTQYF. CDR3 nucleotides: TGTGCCAGCAGCTTGGAGCTAGCGGCTAGCACAGATACGCAGTATTTT.

The chain combines TRBV6-6 with TRBJ2-2, with 9 nucleotides matching TRBD1. The CDR3 is 14 amino acids. Trimming removed 11 bases from V and 3 bases from J; junction bases left unmatched: 7. From germline, CDR1 is MNHNY and CDR2 SVGAGI (reference sequence). The CDR3 DNA follows: TGTGCCTCCAGGGGACAGGGCTACACCGGGGAGCTGTTTTTT. This encodes CASRGQGYTGELFF.

This clone appeared once. CDR3 DNA sequence: TGTGCCAGCAGCTCAATGGCCTGGACAGGGGACATGGACACTGAAGCTTTCTTT. Residues: CASSSMAWTGDMDTEAFF. V usage is TRBV7-9 and J usage is TRBJ1-1; the match to TRBD1 covers 9 bases. The CDR3 loop spans 18 amino acids. V gave up 4 bases and J gave up 3 bases; unmatched junction bases: 15. The germline gives CDR1 SEHNR, CDR2 FQNEAQ (reference sequence).

This clone was seen a few times. The V and J genes are TRBV5-4 and TRBJ2-7; maybe TRBD2 (6 bases). This CDR3 spans 15 amino acids. Per the germline V gene, CDR1 is SGHNT and CDR2 is YYREEE (reference sequence). V gave up 1 base and J gave up 1 base, with 12 bases separating them. The DNA of the CDR3 is TGTGCCAGCAGCTTGAACCTCGGGGGATCCTACGAGCAGTACTTC. Amino acid sequence: CASSLNLGGSYEQYF.

This chain links TRBV28 with TRBJ1-5; 8 bases match TRBD1. In germline, CDR1 is MDHEN, CDR2 SYDVKM. V was pared by 7 bases and J by 6 bases, with 5 bases of the junction left unmatched. CDR3 length: 13 residues. DNA of the CDR3: TGTGCCAGCAACTCAGGGGGCAGTCAGCCCCAGCATTTT. This gives the protein CASNSGGSQPQHF.

The rearrangement joins TRBV5-8 to TRBJ2-7; maybe TRBD1 (5 bases). Looked up from germline, CDR1 is SGHTS and CDR2 is YDEGEE. The CDR3 runs to 15 residues. Trimming stripped 1 base from V and 2 bases from J, with 13 bases between. The CDR3 DNA reads TGTGCCAGCAGCTTGAATCCCAGGGATCCCTACGAGCAGTACTTC. The encoded protein is CASSLNPRDPYEQYF.